Below, one TCR beta chain is given with its context. The antigen is unknown. The protocol was immunoSEQ multiplex PCR, while the TCRdb copy is restricted to in-frame clones and leaves out a portion. The sample lists around 140,000 clones, over 90% occurring once. The source of the sample is a study of T cell responses to AZD1222 COVID-19 vaccine. General study findings and limits: All repertoire sampling was performed exclusively after the peak T cell response. Most donors were white British and more were female, and clonal diversity was possibly underestimated. Elevations in Spike-specific TCR breadth and depth followed administration of two AZD1222 doses. Reportedly, nearly half of unique spike TCRs recognized epitopes outside B.1.351/B.1.1.7 mutations.

The CDR3 is 12 residues long. The germline gives CDR1 SGDLS, CDR2 YYNGEE. V was trimmed by 0 bases and J by 4 bases, leaving 4 bases between them. The J gene is TRBJ1-1, the V gene TRBV9; no definite D call. This TCR was recovered from an adult in good health. The sequences come from peripheral blood, collected on day 0 of AZD1222 vaccination. Written as DNA, the CDR3 is TGTGCCAGCAGCGTAGATGGCACTGAAGCTTTCTTT. Translating gives CASSVDGTEAFF. Complete variable domain (other parts from reference TRBV9 and TRBJ1-1): DSGVTQTPKHLITATGQRVTLRCSPRSGDLSVYWYQQSLDQGLQFLIQYYNGEERAKGNILERFSAQQFPDLHSELNLSSLELGDSALYFCASSVDGTEAFFGQGTRLTVV.